A single sample is the source of the 24 T cell receptor beta chains below, sequenced in a study of T cells after yellow fever vaccination. TCRdb ran MiXCR on the 5' RACE reads and lists one entry per CDR3 protein. The table records tens of thousands of distinct CDR3 sequences, 6% to 7.5% of them present only once. This material consisted of CD8+ T cells sorted from PBMCs, taken 15 days after the yellow fever booster vaccination. The receptors shown here come from a young man who received the YFV17D yellow fever vaccine.

This clonotype was detected only a few times. The rearrangement uses TRBV5-1 and TRBJ2-5; unclear D gene. This CDR3 has 13 amino acids. Trimming took off 9 bases at V and 2 bases at J, with 14 bases between the two ends. CDR1 and CDR2 (germline): SGHRS, YFSETQ. CDR3 DNA sequence: TGCGCCACCCCGCGTCCCTCACAAGAGACCCAGTACTTC. Translated, it gives CATPRPSQETQYF.

This clonotype was seen at least ten times. The chain carries TRBV7-6 and TRBJ2-1; TRBD2 aligns across 7 bases. V was pared by 3 bases and J by 6 bases, with 8 bases of the junction left unmatched. This CDR3 is built from 15 residues. Germline V gives CDR1 SGHVS, CDR2 FNYEAQ. Here the CDR3 DNA reads TGTGCCAGCAGCTTGGGCGGGAGTTACTCCAATGAGCAGTTCTTC. As protein: CASSLGGSYSNEQFF.

In its sample, this clonotype was seen many times. This rearrangement joins TRBV12-5 to TRBJ2-1; D is possibly TRBD1 (5 bases). Trimming left V 9 bases short and J 5 bases short, with 20 bases between. The CDR3 is 15 residues long. Germline CDR1 reads LGHNT; CDR2 reads FRNRAP. CDR3 DNA: TGTGCTAGCCGCCCAGTAGGGGCTATAAACAATGAGCAGTTCTTC. Protein sequence: CASRPVGAINNEQFF.

This clonotype was seen at least ten times. The chain links TRBV7-6 to TRBJ1-4; maybe TRBD1 (6 bases). V dropped 8 bases and J dropped 13 bases, with 17 bases sitting between them. This CDR3 region has 12 residues. Germline lookup yields CDR1 SGHVS and CDR2 FNYEAQ. The CDR3: CASGDEEGVLFF. CDR3 coding DNA: TGTGCCAGCGGGGACGAAGAGGGGGTACTGTTTTTT.

This clonotype was observed at least ten times. The chain joins TRBV12-3 or TRBV12-4 to TRBJ2-7, with TRBD2 as a possible D gene (6 bases). The CDR3 loop spans 14 amino acids. V shed 3 bases and J shed 0 bases, with 9 bases lying between them. In DNA, the CDR3 is TGTGCCAGCAGTTTTGGAGGGTTCTCCTACGAGCAGTACTTC. It translates to CASSFGGFSYEQYF.

Many counts were recorded for this clonotype. In nucleotides, the CDR3 is TGTGCCAGCAGCCAAGACGGGACGACTTACAATGAGCAGTTCTTC. Translating gives CASSQDGTTYNEQFF. This chain joins TRBV3-1 and TRBJ2-1; D may match TRBD1 or TRBD2 (5 bases each). Germline V gene sequence: CDR1 LGHDT, CDR2 YNNKEL (reference sequence). The CDR3 length is 15 residues. The V gene lost 0 bases and the J gene lost 4 bases, with 10 bases spanning the gap.

The sample holds many counts of this clonotype. The chain is built from TRBV6-4 and TRBJ1-5; 9 bases match TRBD1. The CDR3 is 18 residues long. Unmatched junction bases numbered 8, after V lost 2 bases and J lost 0 bases. Looked up from germline, CDR1 is MRHNA and CDR2 is SNTAGT. The DNA for the CDR3 is TGTGCCAGCAGTGACGACAGGGGGACATCCCTTAGCAATCAGCCCCAGCATTTT. Translation gives CASSDDRGTSLSNQPQHF.

In this sample, this clonotype turned up many times. The chain combines TRBV6-6 with TRBJ2-3; D remains ambiguous. CDR1 is MNHNY and CDR2 is SVGAGI in the germline V gene (reference sequence). The length of the CDR3 is 13 residues. Trimming left V 7 bases short and J 2 bases short, with 10 bases between. CDR3 bases: TGTGCCAGCACCCCGGCTTTCACAGATACGCAGTATTTT. Its protein product is CASTPAFTDTQYF.

This clonotype was recorded at least ten times. The chain links TRBV18 to TRBJ1-5; D gene unclear. CDR1 KGHSH and CDR2 LQKENI come from the germline V gene. V lost 3 bases, J lost 0 bases, and 12 bases lay in between. This CDR3 has 16 residues. The CDR3: CASSPAGSYSNQPQHF. The CDR3 nucleotides are TGTGCCAGCTCACCGGCGGGGAGCTATAGCAATCAGCCCCAGCATTTT.

The sample holds many counts of this clonotype. The chain has TRBV6-5 and TRBJ2-3, with 12 bases matching TRBD2. V lost 2 bases and J lost 2; bases outside the gene matches: 8. Germline lookup yields CDR1 MNHEY and CDR2 SVGAGI. The CDR3 runs to 18 residues. This chain's CDR3 is CASSYQPGLAGDTDTQYF. Written as DNA, the CDR3 is TGTGCCAGCAGTTACCAACCGGGACTAGCGGGCGACACAGATACGCAGTATTTT.

This clonotype was counted many times. The chain couples TRBV27 to TRBJ1-3; 9 nucleotides match TRBD1. The V gene end was trimmed by 2 bases and the J gene end by 2 bases; junction bases not matched to a gene: 13. The V gene's germline CDR1 is MNHEY and CDR2 SMNVEV (reference sequence). The CDR3 covers 19 residues. CDR3 sequence: CASSLLGTGMSRPGNTIYF. The CDR3 DNA sequence: TGTGCCAGCAGTTTACTGGGGACAGGGATGAGTCGGCCTGGAAACACCATATATTTT.

V and J are TRBV4-2 and TRBJ2-1; the D is unclear. The CDR3 covers 16 residues. Germline CDR1 is LGHNA and CDR2 is YNFKEQ. Trimming stripped 0 bases from V and 5 bases from J, with 14 bases between. Written as DNA, the CDR3 is TGTGCCAGCAGCCAAGAAGTTGGGGAACTCCACAATGAGCAGTTCTTC. Amino acid sequence: CASSQEVGELHNEQFF.

This clonotype showed up many times. CDR3 residues: CASSQDLIIGSTDTQYF. CDR3 bases: TGCGCCAGCAGCCAAGATCTTATAATAGGTAGCACAGATACGCAGTATTTT. The chain carries TRBV4-3 and TRBJ2-3, with unresolved D. CDR3 length equals 17 residues. Per germline, CDR1 LGHNA and CDR2 YSLEER. V dropped 0 bases and J dropped 0 bases, with 13 bases sitting between them.

This clonotype was picked up many times. This rearrangement joins TRBV27 to TRBJ2-7; TRBD1 matches 7 bases. Germline V CDR1 and CDR2: MNHEY, SMNVEV (reference sequence). With 5 bases clipped from V and 2 bases from J, the junction kept 12 bases outside the gene matches. The CDR3 runs 16 residues. CDR3 nucleotides: TGTGCCAGCAGTCCACGGGTCGACAGGGTAGCCTACGAGCAGTACTTC. This encodes CASSPRVDRVAYEQYF.

Regarding this clonotype: This may be a read error, as it is one base from a much larger clone. The chain combines TRBV27 with TRBJ2-7; 12 nucleotides agree with TRBD1. Germline V lookup: CDR1 MNHEY, CDR2 SMNVEV (reference sequence). The CDR3 spans 18 residues. The CDR3 reads CAGSLTGTGGSIYYEQYF. The DNA for the CDR3 is TGTGCCGGCAGTTTAACCGGGACAGGGGGCTCCATTTACTACGAGCAGTACTTC.

This clonotype was seen more than once but under ten times. The chain is built from TRBV6-2 or TRBV6-3 and TRBJ2-5, with unresolved D. Trimming cost V 5 bases and J 0 bases, with 7 bases left between them. The V gene's germline CDR1 is MNHEY and CDR2 SVGEGT. This CDR3 contains 13 residues. The CDR3 sequence is CASSRNYQETQYF. CDR3 nucleotide sequence: TGTGCCAGCAGTAGGAACTACCAAGAGACCCAGTACTTC.

V usage is TRBV5-8 and J usage is TRBJ2-7; TRBD1 matches 9 bases. In germline, CDR1 is SGHTS, CDR2 YDEGEE. This CDR3 comprises 15 residues. V lost 2 bases to trimming and J lost 3 bases; unmatched junction nucleotides: 6. This CDR3 is CASSLGTGSLYEQYF. The CDR3 region has the DNA TGTGCCAGCAGCTTAGGGACAGGGTCTCTCTACGAGCAGTACTTC.

This clonotype was observed once. A read error may be the cause here, since a much bigger clone is one base away. The J gene is TRBJ2-5, the V gene TRBV5-1; 8 bases are a match to TRBD1. Per the germline V gene, CDR1 is SGHRS and CDR2 is YFSETQ. This CDR3 region has 17 residues. CDR3 coding DNA: TGCGCCATCAGCTTGTACGATCAGGGGGCGTATCAAGAGACCCAGTACTTC. It specifies CAISLYDQGAYQETQYF.

This clonotype appeared many times. The DNA for the CDR3 is TGCGCCAGCAGCCGCGGACAGCAAGAGACCCAGTACTTC. It encodes CASSRGQQETQYF. The chain links TRBV4-3 to TRBJ2-5; D is perhaps TRBD1 (6 bases). In germline, CDR1 is LGHNA, CDR2 YSLEER. Trimming cost V 4 bases and J 2 bases, with 8 bases left between them. There are 13 residues in the CDR3.

Ten or more counts support this clonotype. This rearrangement joins TRBV12-3 or TRBV12-4 to TRBJ1-2, with D hard to call. The CDR3 contains 14 residues. V gave up 6 bases and J gave up 7 bases, with 18 bases separating them. CDR3 region: CASRPTELGSGYTF. CDR3 DNA: TGTGCCAGCAGACCCACAGAGTTGGGGAGTGGCTACACCTTC.

This clonotype was counted many times. The CDR3 DNA sequence: TGCGCCAGCAGCTTGGGACTAGCGGTCTCCTACGAGCAGTACTTC. It is translated as CASSLGLAVSYEQYF. The V call is TRBV5-1, the J call TRBJ2-7; TRBD2 agrees at 9 bases. This CDR3 region has 15 residues. The germline V gene encodes CDR1 SGHRS and CDR2 YFSETQ. The V and J ends lost 0 bases and 0 bases, in that order; junction bases with no gene match: 1.

This clonotype was seen more than once but under ten times. The chain joins TRBV24-1 to TRBJ1-2; 9 nucleotides match TRBD1. The CDR3 extends over 19 amino acids. The germline gives CDR1 KGHDR, CDR2 SFDVKD. The ends lost 3 bases at V and 0 bases at J; junction bases unmatched: 13. The DNA for the CDR3 is TGTGCCACCAGTGATGGGGGGGACAGGGAAGGGACTTCTAACTATGGCTACACCTTC. It specifies CATSDGGDREGTSNYGYTF.

This clonotype was recorded at least ten times. In DNA, the CDR3 is TGTGCCAGCAGTGCTCCCTTTGTGGGAGGGCAAGAGACCCAGTACTTC. Its translation: CASSAPFVGGQETQYF. V gene TRBV12-3 or TRBV12-4 combines with J gene TRBJ2-5; 7 positions match TRBD2. The CDR3 totals 16 residues. J was trimmed by 2 bases and V by 5 bases; bases with no gene match: 11.

This clonotype was seen ten or more times. V is TRBV28 and J is TRBJ2-3; TRBD2 matches 9 bases. Germline V lookup: CDR1 MDHEN, CDR2 SYDVKM. CDR3 length: 16 residues. V shed 2 bases, J shed 2 bases, and the junction held 5 bases outside the gene matches. The CDR3 DNA follows: TGTGCCAGCAGTTTAGAAGGACTAGCGATCACAGATACGCAGTATTTT. Its translation: CASSLEGLAITDTQYF.